What follows is one T cell receptor beta chain and its context. This specimen belongs to a study of T cell changes during pregnancy in multiple sclerosis. The CDR3 loop spans 11 amino acids. V dropped 4 bases and J dropped 12 bases, with 13 bases sitting between them. Germline CDR1 DFQATT, CDR2 SNEGSKA (reference sequence). Method: immunoSEQ multiplex PCR; TCRdb's copy keeps in-frame clones and lacks some. This table holds tens of thousands of clones, 90% to 95% found once. The source material was peripheral blood, sampled in the second trimester of pregnancy. The TCR comes from a female donor with multiple sclerosis, enrolled in a pregnancy study. This chain joins TRBV20-1 and TRBJ2-1, with D tentatively TRBD2 (6 bases). CDR3 in amino acids: CSAKESEGQFF. In DNA, the CDR3 is TGCAGTGCTAAGGAGTCGGAGGGGCAGTTCTTC.